This T cell receptor (beta chain) was retrieved from a study of T cell repertoires in cytomegalovirus infection. Notes on this clonotype: Its antigen is not identified.

TCRdb recomputed calls from the reads with MiXCR, one row per CDR3 protein. Of hundreds of thousands of distinct CDR3 sequences listed, about 39% are singletons. The V and J ends lost 1 base and 3 bases respectively, with 12 bases between them. Germline CDR1 reads SGHVS; CDR2 reads FQNEAQ. The CDR3 length is 15 residues. This material consisted of cultured PBMCs, taken from culture after CMV antigen stimulation. The sequence came from a human donor in good health (CMV status not recorded). Some clones in this sample may be carry-over from other donors' samples. The chain uses TRBV7-8 and TRBJ2-5; no clear D. Here the CDR3 reads CASSLESGLKETQYF. DNA of the CDR3: TGTGCCAGCAGCTTAGAGTCTGGGCTCAAAGAGACCCAGTACTTC.